Detailed here is one T cell receptor (beta chain). Its specificity is unknown. This sample is drawn from a study of radiotherapy plus CTLA-4 blockade in lung cancer. At the level of the study: Objective responses were seen in around a sixth of patients, disease control in more than 30%.

Enrolled patients, whose metastatic non-small-cell lung cancer was chemo-refractory, received focal radiation plus CTLA-4 blockade with ipilimumab. The V gene's germline CDR1 is SEHNR and CDR2 FQNEAQ (reference sequence). The junction had 12 bases not matched to a gene; V was cut back by 5 bases and J by 4 bases. The CDR3 runs to 17 residues. Sequenced by immunoSEQ multiplex PCR; TCRdb stores in-frame clones only, minus some. The sample records roughly 93,000 clones, approximately 78% being singletons. Study-wide findings and caveats: The authors reported that early blood T cell clone dynamics, with interferon-beta, best predicted response. Once radiotherapy plus ipilimumab had been given, TCR clones derived from tumor expanded in blood.

V usage is TRBV7-9 and J usage is TRBJ1-2, with 11 bases identical to TRBD1. The sequence came from a human donor with non-small cell lung cancer who had a partial response to radiotherapy plus ipilimumab. Sequenced here: peripheral blood, sampled from a patient treated with radiotherapy plus ipilimumab. The CDR3 loop reads CASSTGQGDSSSYGYTF. In nucleotides, the CDR3 is TGTGCCAGCAGCACGGGACAGGGGGACAGCAGTTCCTATGGCTACACCTTC.